This T cell receptor beta chain comes out of a study of shared clonotypes between healthy human individuals. Study conclusions and caveats: All-four-donor shared clonotypes had higher generation probabilities than non-shared clonotypes did. Investigators expected sequencing depth to affect clonotype sharing among donors.

Germline V gene sequence: CDR1 SGHTA, CDR2 FQGTGA. Trimming shortened V by 5 bases and J by 4 bases, and 19 bases separated the two germline ends. The CDR3 consists of 16 residues. Authors' data handling: Without quality scores, immunoSEQ junctional reads could not be filtered like full-length reads. Generated by immunoSEQ multiplex PCR, the TCRdb table keeps only in-frame clones and is missing some. The DNA gave D and trimming, while V, J and clone size come from that table. The sample shows about 1,500,000 clones, roughly 96% of them seen only once. For this clone: As yet, its antigen is unknown.

The TCR was taken from a young man in good health. Specimen: naive CD4+ T cells sorted from blood. This sample's subset: CD45RA+ positively selected. The chain has TRBV7-3 and TRBJ2-3; either TRBD1 or TRBD2 may supply D (5 bases each). CDR3 in DNA: TGTGCCAGCAGCGGTGTTGTTGGGGACGACGCAGATACGCAGTATTTT. It is translated as CASSGVVGDDADTQYF.